This TCR beta chain was profiled in a study of metastatic and nonmetastatic thyroid tumors. The overall study: The comparison covered peripheral blood and tumor or nodule tissue in malignant and benign thyroid patients.

This clone was seen only a few times. This CDR3 has 11 residues. Trimming shortened V by 3 bases and J by 10 bases, and 7 bases separated the two germline ends. Via MiXCR, TCRdb re-called the PCR reads. The table includes roughly 34,000 clones, 35% detected once. Prior to thyroid surgery, none of the patients had received any treatment. The rearrangement uses TRBV12-3 or TRBV12-4 and TRBJ2-1; tentative D call: TRBD2 (6 bases). Sequencing was done on a sample of tumor tissue. This TCR was sampled from a female donor with papillary thyroid cancer or a benign thyroid nodule (not recorded which). Some clones in this sample may be carry-over from other donors' samples. This chain's CDR3 is CASSFRGEQFF. CDR3 DNA: TGTGCCAGCAGTTTTCGGGGGGAGCAGTTCTTC.